The next 7 T cell receptor beta chains were all read from a single sample in a study of T cell responses to AZD1222 COVID-19 vaccine. Assay: immunoSEQ multiplex PCR; the TCRdb copy retains only in-frame clones and omits some. The sample gives some 180,000 clones, just over 90% of which show up once; about 1.7% is in the top ten. This sample comprised peripheral blood, obtained 28 days after the second AZD1222 dose. These receptors all come from an adult who received the AZD1222 COVID-19 vaccine.

The genes are TRBV12-5 and TRBJ1-1; the D gene is possibly TRBD1 (5 bases). The V gene lost 3 bases and the J gene lost 0 bases, with 14 bases spanning the gap. The germline V gene has CDR1 LGHNT and CDR2 FRNRAP. This CDR3 has 16 residues. The CDR3 sequence: CASGFSGGAMNTEAFF. Here the CDR3 DNA reads TGTGCTAGTGGTTTCAGTGGAGGGGCCATGAACACTGAAGCTTTCTTT.

V gene TRBV2 combines with J gene TRBJ1-2; 7 bases match TRBD1. Looked up from germline, CDR1 is SNHLY and CDR2 is FYNNEI. The trim removed 5 bases at V and 1 base at J, leaving 7 bases unmatched. The CDR3 is made up of 15 amino acids. CDR3 region: CASSMFQGVNYGYTF. DNA of the CDR3: TGTGCCAGCAGTATGTTCCAGGGGGTTAACTATGGCTACACCTTC.

There are a few counts of this clone. The rearrangement joins TRBV6-5 to TRBJ2-5; no firm D call. The CDR3 sequence is 12 residues long. Germline V gene sequence: CDR1 MNHEY, CDR2 SVGAGI. V was cut by 2 bases and J by 4 bases, with 5 bases left in between. The CDR3 DNA follows: TGTGCCAGCAGTTACCGACGAGAGACCCAGTACTTC. Its protein product is CASSYRRETQYF.

The rearrangement joins TRBV30 to TRBJ2-1; D ambiguous. The CDR3 sequence is 13 residues long. From germline, CDR1 is GTSNPN and CDR2 SVGIG (reference sequence). Trimming stripped 2 bases from V and 4 bases from J, with 9 bases between. The DNA for the CDR3 is TGTGCCTGGAGTAATGAGGAGTACAATGAGCAGTTCTTC. Its protein is CAWSNEEYNEQFF.

The chain joins TRBV5-8 to TRBJ1-5, with 7 bases that match TRBD1. From germline, CDR1 is SGHTS and CDR2 YDEGEE. The CDR3 extends over 15 amino acids. The trim removed 3 bases at V and 6 bases at J, leaving 9 bases unmatched. The CDR3 sequence: CASSWEGQSTQPQHF. DNA for the CDR3: TGTGCCAGCAGCTGGGAGGGACAGTCGACTCAGCCCCAGCATTTT. Combining the CDR3 with reference TRBV5-8 and TRBJ1-5 gives the whole variable domain EAGVTQSPTHLIKTRGQQATLRCSPISGHTSVYWYQQALGLGLQFLLWYDEGEERNRGNFPPRFSGRQFPNYSSELNVNALELEDSALYLCASSWEGQSTQPQHFGDGTRLSIL.

The chain carries TRBV25-1 and TRBJ2-7, with TRBD2 identical over 10 bases. Germline trimming cut 4 bases from V and 11 bases from J; bases unmatched to any gene: 8. CDR3 length equals 13 residues. The germline V gene encodes CDR1 MGHDK and CDR2 SYGVNS. CDR3 sequence: CASSGAGGPGEYF. The CDR3 coding sequence is TGTGCCAGCAGTGGAGCGGGAGGGCCCGGTGAGTACTTC.

The J gene is TRBJ1-2, the V gene TRBV19, with D possibly being TRBD1 (5 bases). Trimming left V 7 bases short and J 2 bases short, with 8 bases between. Germline CDR1 and CDR2: LNHDA and SQIVND (reference sequence). The CDR3 is 12 amino acids. Here the CDR3 reads CASMQGNYGYTF. Here the CDR3 DNA reads TGTGCCAGTATGCAGGGAAACTATGGCTACACCTTC.